This TCR beta chain was recorded in a study of human T cells and chemical hapten exposure (dated by TCRdb to the early 2020s). Describing the broader study: For sensitization, 2% DPC in acetone was applied to a 2 cm by 2 cm area of upper inner arm skin. Weekly therapeutic DPC doses were additionally applied to the scalp of patients throughout the approximately 25-week study period. Patch testing on the upper back used Finn chambers containing 0.01% DPC, with scoring done after 6 days according to International Contact Dermatitis Research Group standards. Alopecia areata with under or over 50% scalp involvement, alopecia totalis and alopecia universalis were represented in the patient cohort, which was mostly female. Libraries were pooled for sequencing, and variation in per-sample TCR yields was attributed mainly to small differences in library volumes within the pool. This study followed changes in the peripheral blood TCR repertoire in vivo during primary and secondary sensitization of alopecia patients to the hapten diphenylcyclopropenone (DPC). Patient blood was sampled pre-sensitization (week 0) and at 2, 6 and about 24 weeks after DPC sensitization. Some 29 alopecia patients gave blood for TCR sequencing at one to four time points (pre-sensitization, 2, 6 and 24 weeks). Broader findings and caveats from the paper: Compared with pre-sensitization or healthy control sets, expanded TCRs formed significantly more large CDR3 similarity clusters, which is consistent with antigen-driven responses. Repeated subsampling changed both the strength of the expansion versus patch-test correlation and the threshold at which that correlation became significant. DPC sensitization did not change the number of TCRs with a frequency above 1 in 1000, and there was no evidence of changes in global repertoire structure. All patients had alopecia, a presumed autoimmune disease, so their immune response might differ from that of healthy individuals. A positive correlation was found between the number of PT1 expanded TCRs and patch test score, with significance reached at thresholds 8, 16 and 32 but not 4.

The method behind the library was RACE. Sequencing was performed on a NextSeq 500. Library preparation attached unique molecular identifiers to individual cDNA molecules for quantitative, reproducible TCR counting. Both TCR alpha and TCR beta chains were sequenced from each blood RNA sample. The original methods were these. Samples had a median of roughly 87,000 TCRs, with a range from roughly 23,224 to 700,000. The Decombinator software suite was used to annotate V, J and CDR3 in the TCR reads. For the PS versus PT1 abundance plots, all samples were subsampled to the same number of TCRs (28,000). TCRs were defined as expanded if absent before sensitization and observed at least eight times at the 2-week time point. TCRdb reanalyzed the raw reads on its own, using fastp at Q25 for trimming and MiXCR for clone calling, and kept in-frame beta chains. CDR3 protein sequences are deduplicated, and each keeps its most common genes and DNA. What appears here as the V and J calls and clone size reflects TCRdb's work, not the paper's. The sample includes about 350,000 distinct CDR3 sequences, with over 6% observed a single time. 5% to 6% of the sample belongs to the ten largest clones.

From cysteine to phenylalanine, the CDR3 is 16 amino acids long. Of the read, only the CDR3 DNA is kept; its 48 bases are in frame from base 1. V and J are truncated by 3 bases and 1 base respectively, leaving an intervening sequence of 14 bases. From the germline V gene, CDR1 is KGHSH and CDR2 is LQKENI. The time point tag for this specimen amounts to: patch test 2, 6 weeks after DPC sensitization. The treatment or condition label on this specimen signifies: therapeutic diphenylcyclopropenone sensitization with weekly scalp DPC. At each patch-test visit, blood was drawn before the patch test was applied. To be eligible, patients had to be aged 18 to 70, diagnosed with alopecia and judged suitable for DPC therapy, while pregnant patients were excluded. Total RNA was isolated from unfractionated whole blood collected in Tempus Blood RNA tubes. Remarks on this clonotype: The target of this receptor is not known. Base qualities are missing; no much larger clone stands one base away.

The material was whole blood, obtained in connection with sensitization to the hapten diphenylcyclopropenone (DPC). The rearranged segments are TRBV18 and TRBJ2-3; TRBD1 could be the D gene, as 6 bases match. This receptor was identified in a woman younger than 35 with alopecia areata. Some clones in this sample may be carry-over from other donors' samples. The DNA sequence reads TGTGCCAGCTCACCCTTCGCAGGGGCCCGCACAGATACGCAGTATTTT. Translated, this gives CASSPFAGARTDTQYF.